One and the same sample provided the 23 T cell receptor beta chains below, sequenced in a study of cytomegalovirus exposure and HLA in healthy donors. This table comes from immunoSEQ multiplex PCR, and its TCRdb copy is limited to in-frame clones, with some not included. The sample shows about 160,000 clones, roughly 91% of them seen only once. Specimen: PBMCs. The receptor source for this set is a woman younger than 30 in good health and CMV-seropositive.

In DNA form, the CDR3 reads TGTGCCAGCAGTGAAGCGCGGCGGGCGGAACCCTCCTACGAGCAGTACTTC. Its protein is CASSEARRAEPSYEQYF. The chain uses TRBV2 and TRBJ2-7; perhaps TRBD2 as D (5 bases). CDR3 length: 17 residues. The V gene's germline CDR1 is SNHLY and CDR2 FYNNEI. V was cut by 0 bases and J by 0 bases, with 15 bases left in between. Supplemented by reference TRBV2 and TRBJ2-7, the full variable domain reads EPEVTQTPSHQVTQMGQEVILRCVPISNHLYFYWYRQILGQKVEFLVSFYNNEISEKSEIFDDQFSVERPDGSNFTLKIRSTKLEDSAMYFCASSEARRAEPSYEQYFGPGTRLTVT.

In its sample, this clone was seen once. The chain is built from TRBV6-1 and TRBJ1-4, with 10 bases fitting TRBD1. Unmatched junction bases numbered 4, after V lost 1 base and J lost 8 bases. Germline CDR1 reads MNHNS; CDR2 reads SASEGT. This CDR3 comprises 15 residues. Written as DNA, the CDR3 is TGTGCCAGCAGTGAAGTGACAGGGGGCAACGAAAAACTGTTTTTT. Translation: CASSEVTGGNEKLFF.

V gene TRBV6-6 combines with J gene TRBJ2-1; 9 bases match TRBD2. V trimming: 6 bases; J trimming: 9 bases; junction bases outside the gene matches: 12. The CDR3 has 15 residues. Germline assignment: CDR1 MNHNY and CDR2 SVGAGI (reference sequence). The CDR3: CASSHPGLATSEQFF. The DNA of the CDR3 is TGTGCCAGCAGCCACCCGGGACTAGCTACCTCTGAGCAGTTCTTC.

The chain has TRBV5-4 and TRBJ1-5, with 8 nucleotides matching TRBD1. Germline loops: CDR1 SGHNT, CDR2 YYREEE (reference sequence). J gave up 7 bases and V 3 bases, and 6 bases lay outside the gene matches. This CDR3 comprises 14 residues. CDR3 loop: CASSSQGARQPQHF. The DNA for the CDR3 is TGTGCCAGCAGCTCCCAGGGGGCGCGGCAGCCCCAGCATTTT.

The genes are TRBV7-2 and TRBJ2-2; 7 bases agree with TRBD1. Germline CDR1 and CDR2: SGHTA and FQGNSA. With 2 bases clipped from V and 3 bases from J, the junction kept 9 bases outside the gene matches. This CDR3 region has 17 residues. The CDR3 bases are TGTGCCAGCAGCTTAAAATTGGGTCAGGGGGACACCGGGGAGCTGTTTTTT. It specifies CASSLKLGQGDTGELFF.

The chain combines TRBV6-1 with TRBJ1-1; D may be TRBD1 (5 bases). The CDR3 length is 14 residues. Trimming shortened V by 6 bases and J by 1 base, and 12 bases separated the two germline ends. CDR1 MNHNS and CDR2 SASEGT come from the germline V gene. The CDR3: CASSLDNGNTEAFF. In DNA form, the CDR3 reads TGTGCCAGCAGCTTGGACAACGGGAACACTGAAGCTTTCTTT.

The chain combines TRBV28 with TRBJ2-3; 7 bases are a match to TRBD2. The CDR3 runs 14 residues. Per germline, CDR1 MDHEN and CDR2 SYDVKM. The trim removed 7 bases at V and 4 bases at J, leaving 8 bases unmatched. CDR3 residues: CASNMRGSADTQYF. The CDR3 DNA sequence: TGTGCCAGCAACATGCGGGGGAGCGCAGATACGCAGTATTTT.

The rearrangement links TRBV30 to TRBJ1-2, with 8 bases lining up with TRBD1. Trimming at V came to 3 bases and at J to 4 bases, leaving 10 bases not matched to a gene. CDR1 and CDR2 (germline): GTSNPN, SVGIG (reference sequence). This CDR3 comprises 15 residues. As DNA, the CDR3 is TGTGCCTGGAGCTCTAAACAGGGGGAATCCTATGGCTACACCTTC. This sequence encodes CAWSSKQGESYGYTF.

The chain couples TRBV11-3 to TRBJ2-1; possibly TRBD2 for D (7 bases). The length of the CDR3 is 16 residues. The germline V and J ends were trimmed by 0 bases and 7 bases, with 16 bases remaining between them. Germline CDR1 and CDR2: SGHNT and YENEEA. CDR3 residues: CASSLESGGAGNEQFF. Written as DNA, the CDR3 is TGTGCCAGCAGCTTAGAATCGGGGGGCGCCGGGAATGAGCAGTTCTTC.

The chain uses TRBV18 and TRBJ2-1; possible D gene TRBD1, 5 bases. Germline V gene lookup returns CDR1 KGHSH and CDR2 LQKENI. Trimming stripped 3 bases from V and 5 bases from J, with 14 bases between. The CDR3 consists of 15 residues. CDR3 protein: CASSPNLGANNEQFF. The CDR3 DNA reads as TGTGCCAGCTCACCCAATTTAGGGGCGAACAATGAGCAGTTCTTC.

This clone came up a few times. J is TRBJ2-1 and V is TRBV4-1, with a tentative D call TRBD1 (5 bases). The CDR3 loop spans 14 amino acids. Per germline, CDR1 MGHRA and CDR2 YSYEKL. Between the trimmed V and J ends, which lost 4 bases and 0 bases, there was a span of 7 bases. The chain's CDR3 is CASSRGGSYNEQFF. CDR3 DNA sequence: TGCGCCAGCAGCCGGGGCGGCTCCTACAATGAGCAGTTCTTC.

This sequence joins TRBV29-1 and TRBJ2-7; possibly TRBD2 for D (5 bases). CDR3 length: 12 amino acids. The germline V and J ends were trimmed by 6 bases and 0 bases, with 9 bases remaining between them. Germline CDR1 is SQVTM and CDR2 is ANQGSEA. This chain's CDR3 is CSVRRSSYEQYF. CDR3 coding DNA: TGCAGCGTCCGGAGGTCCTCCTACGAGCAGTACTTC.

The chain combines TRBV28 with TRBJ1-4, with 8 bases identical to TRBD1. The CDR3 has 13 amino acids. Germline values: CDR1 MDHEN, CDR2 SYDVKM. V shed 8 bases, J shed 10 bases, and the junction held 9 bases outside the gene matches. CDR3 protein: CASHPGQVGKLFF. CDR3 DNA: TGTGCCAGCCACCCGGGACAGGTGGGAAAACTGTTTTTT.

This sequence joins TRBV30 and TRBJ1-2, with D possibly TRBD1 on 6 matching bases. The CDR3 sequence is 13 residues long. Deletions cut 7 bases from V and 1 base from J, with 13 bases between. CDR1 is GTSNPN and CDR2 is SVGIG in the germline V gene (reference sequence). The DNA for the CDR3 is TGTGCCTCGGACAGCCAGATTAACTATGGCTACACCTTC. Translation: CASDSQINYGYTF.

There are a few counts of this clone. The genes are TRBV27 and TRBJ2-7, with TRBD1 matching 8 bases. Germline lookup yields CDR1 MNHEY and CDR2 SMNVEV (reference sequence). The CDR3 has 15 residues. Germline trimming cut 6 bases from V and 3 bases from J; bases unmatched to any gene: 10. The CDR3 sequence is CASRTYGQGNYEQYF. CDR3 nucleotide sequence: TGTGCCAGCAGAACCTACGGACAGGGAAACTACGAGCAGTACTTC.

This rearrangement joins TRBV29-1 to TRBJ2-5; weak D call: TRBD2 (6 bases). Trimming left V 3 bases short and J 5 bases short, with 10 bases between. Germline loops: CDR1 SQVTM, CDR2 ANQGSEA. CDR3 length equals 12 residues. The CDR3 DNA follows: TGCAGCGTTGATGTCGGGAGTGAGACCCAGTACTTC. It codes for CSVDVGSETQYF.

The chain uses TRBV15 and TRBJ2-7; 8 bases are shared with TRBD2. The CDR3 is 16 amino acids. Germline CDR1 LNHNV, CDR2 YYDKDF (reference sequence). The V gene end was trimmed by 3 bases and the J gene end by 2 bases; junction bases not matched to a gene: 9. CDR3 nucleotides: TGTGCCACCAGCAGCCGGGGGGGCGGGTCCCCCTACGAGCAGTACTTC. Translating gives CATSSRGGGSPYEQYF.

The J gene is TRBJ1-1, the V gene TRBV5-5; D is unresolved. Germline V gives CDR1 SGHKS, CDR2 YYEKEE (reference sequence). There are 13 residues in the CDR3. The germline V and J ends were trimmed by 4 bases and 6 bases, with 13 bases remaining between them. The CDR3 DNA reads as TGTGCCAGCAGCCTTCGTGCCGGGGCTGAAGCTTTCTTT. Translated, it gives CASSLRAGAEAFF.

The gene calls are TRBV14 and TRBJ1-2, with 10 bases lining up with TRBD1. The germline V gene has CDR1 SGHDN and CDR2 FVKESK. The V and J ends lost 3 bases and 4 bases, in that order; junction bases with no gene match: 5. CDR3 length: 15 residues. This CDR3 reads CASSHSGQGIYGYTF. CDR3 coding DNA: TGTGCCAGCAGCCACTCGGGACAGGGGATCTATGGCTACACCTTC.

The chain is built from TRBV7-9 and TRBJ2-3, with 7 nucleotides matching TRBD2. The CDR3 loop spans 16 amino acids. Germline assignment: CDR1 SEHNR and CDR2 FQNEAQ (reference sequence). The V and J ends lost 4 bases and 0 bases, in that order; junction bases with no gene match: 7. The CDR3 loop reads CASSSDKAGSTDTQYF. CDR3 coding DNA: TGTGCCAGCAGCTCCGATAAAGCGGGAAGCACAGATACGCAGTATTTT. Filled out from reference TRBV7-9 and TRBJ2-3, the complete variable domain reads DTGVSQNPRHKITKRGQNVTFRCDPISEHNRLYWYRQTLGQGPEFLTYFQNEAQLEKSRLLSDRFSAERPKGSFSTLEIQRTEQGDSAMYLCASSSDKAGSTDTQYFGPGTRLTVL.

The CDR3 DNA follows: TGTGCCAGCAGAAAAACCATAGCAGCCGAGCAGTACTTC. Its protein product is CASRKTIAAEQYF. V usage is TRBV6-1 and J usage is TRBJ2-7, with D hard to call. V was shortened by 6 bases and J by 6 bases, with 15 bases between the two germline ends. The CDR3 spans 13 residues. The germline CDR1 and CDR2 sequences are MNHNS and SASEGT.

As concerns this clone: In the same sample, other DNA sequences code for this CDR3. This chain links TRBV5-1 with TRBJ1-3; D ambiguous. The CDR3 extends over 14 amino acids. The V and J ends lost 0 bases and 0 bases respectively, with 4 bases between them. Germline lookup yields CDR1 SGHRS and CDR2 YFSETQ. This chain's CDR3 is CASSLAGSGNTIYF. Written as DNA, the CDR3 is TGCGCCAGCAGCTTGGCGGGCTCTGGAAACACCATATATTTT.

This sequence joins TRBV28 and TRBJ2-1; 8 positions match TRBD2. This CDR3 has 16 residues. Germline values: CDR1 MDHEN, CDR2 SYDVKM. Trimming cost V 5 bases and J 2 bases; bases outside gene matches: 8. CDR3 protein: CASSPLAASAYNEQFF. The CDR3, as DNA: TGTGCCAGCAGTCCACTAGCGGCGTCCGCCTACAATGAGCAGTTCTTC.